This T cell receptor beta chain was identified in a study of control samples from healthy donors and cancer patients. The V segment lost 2 bases and the J segment 4 bases; nucleotides outside the gene matches: 8. This CDR3 has 16 amino acids. Germline V gives CDR1 KGHSH, CDR2 LQKENI. Data came from immunoSEQ multiplex PCR; TCRdb stores just in-frame clones and leaves some out. The table has about 96,000 clones, 85% to 95% seen once. The rearrangement joins TRBV18 to TRBJ1-3; the match to TRBD1 covers 7 bases. This receptor was taken from a man younger than 35 in good health. The specimen sequenced was blood. For the CDR3, the DNA is TGTGCCAGCTCACCAACGACAGGGATGGGCGGAAACACCATATATTTT. The encoded protein is CASSPTTGMGGNTIYF.